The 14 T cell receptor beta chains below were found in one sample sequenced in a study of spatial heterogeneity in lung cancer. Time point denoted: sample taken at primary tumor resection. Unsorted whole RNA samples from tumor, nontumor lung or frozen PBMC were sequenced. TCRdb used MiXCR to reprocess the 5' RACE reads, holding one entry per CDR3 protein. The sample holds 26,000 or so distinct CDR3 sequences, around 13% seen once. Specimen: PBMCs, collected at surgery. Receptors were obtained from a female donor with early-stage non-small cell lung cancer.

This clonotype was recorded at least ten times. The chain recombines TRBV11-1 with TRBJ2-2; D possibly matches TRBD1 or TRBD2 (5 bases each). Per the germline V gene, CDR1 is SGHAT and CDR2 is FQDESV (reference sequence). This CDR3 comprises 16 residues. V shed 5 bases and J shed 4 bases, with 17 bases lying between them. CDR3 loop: CASSPGAQGATGELFF. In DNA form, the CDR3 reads TGTGCCAGCAGCCCAGGCGCGCAGGGAGCCACCGGGGAGCTGTTTTTT.

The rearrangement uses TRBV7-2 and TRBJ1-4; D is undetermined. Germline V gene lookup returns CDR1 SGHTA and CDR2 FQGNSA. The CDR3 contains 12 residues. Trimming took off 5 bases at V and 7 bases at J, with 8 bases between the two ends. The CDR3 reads CASSPTSEKLFF. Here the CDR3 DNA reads TGTGCCAGCAGCCCTACCAGTGAAAAACTGTTTTTT.

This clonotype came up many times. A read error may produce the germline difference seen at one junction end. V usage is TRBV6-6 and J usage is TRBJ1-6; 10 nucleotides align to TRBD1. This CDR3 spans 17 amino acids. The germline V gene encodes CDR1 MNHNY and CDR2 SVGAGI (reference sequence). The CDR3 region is CASSSTGGWGYNSPLPF. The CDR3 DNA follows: TGTGCCAGCAGCTCGACAGGGGGCTGGGGATATAATTCACCCCTCCCCTTT.

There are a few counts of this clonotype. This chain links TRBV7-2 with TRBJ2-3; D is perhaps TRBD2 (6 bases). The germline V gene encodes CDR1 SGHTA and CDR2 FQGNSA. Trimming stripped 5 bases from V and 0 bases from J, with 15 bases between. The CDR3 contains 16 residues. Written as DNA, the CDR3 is TGTGCCAGCAGCCGCTCGGTGGGAGGCAGCACAGATACGCAGTATTTT. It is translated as CASSRSVGGSTDTQYF.

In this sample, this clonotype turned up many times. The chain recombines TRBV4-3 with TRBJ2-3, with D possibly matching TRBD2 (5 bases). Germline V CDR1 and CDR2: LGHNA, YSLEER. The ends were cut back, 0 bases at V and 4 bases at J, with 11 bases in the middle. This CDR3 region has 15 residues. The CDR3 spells CASSQDNLAPDTQYF. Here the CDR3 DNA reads TGCGCCAGCAGCCAAGATAACCTAGCCCCAGATACGCAGTATTTT.

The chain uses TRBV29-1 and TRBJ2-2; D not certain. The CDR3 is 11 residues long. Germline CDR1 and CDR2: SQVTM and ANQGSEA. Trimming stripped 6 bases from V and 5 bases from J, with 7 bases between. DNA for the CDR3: TGCAGCGTCAAGGGAACCGGGGAGCTGTTTTTT. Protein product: CSVKGTGELFF.

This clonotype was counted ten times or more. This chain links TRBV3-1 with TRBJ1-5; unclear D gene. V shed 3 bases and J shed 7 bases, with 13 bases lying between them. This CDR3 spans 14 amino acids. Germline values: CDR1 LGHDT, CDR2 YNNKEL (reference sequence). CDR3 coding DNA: TGTGCCAGCAGCCAGGGCCCCGGCCCGCAGCCCCAGCATTTT. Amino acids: CASSQGPGPQPQHF.

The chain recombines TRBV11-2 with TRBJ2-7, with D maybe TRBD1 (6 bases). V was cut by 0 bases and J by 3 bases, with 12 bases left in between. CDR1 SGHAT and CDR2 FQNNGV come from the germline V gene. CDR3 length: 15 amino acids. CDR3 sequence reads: CASSLEVQGFYEQYF. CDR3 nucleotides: TGTGCCAGCAGCTTAGAGGTCCAGGGGTTCTACGAGCAGTACTTC.

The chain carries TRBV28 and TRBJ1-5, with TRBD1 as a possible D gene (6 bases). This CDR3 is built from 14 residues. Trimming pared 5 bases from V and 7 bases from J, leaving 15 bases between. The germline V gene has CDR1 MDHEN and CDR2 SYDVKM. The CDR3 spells CASSIRGRDQPQHF. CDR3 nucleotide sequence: TGTGCCAGCAGTATCAGGGGAAGAGACCAGCCCCAGCATTTT.

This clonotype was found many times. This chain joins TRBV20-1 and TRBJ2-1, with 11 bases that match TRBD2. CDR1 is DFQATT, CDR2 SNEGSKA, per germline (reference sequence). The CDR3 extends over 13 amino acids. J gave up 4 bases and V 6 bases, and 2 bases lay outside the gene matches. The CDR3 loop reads CSARTSGYNEQFF. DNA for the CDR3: TGCAGTGCCCGGACTAGCGGGTACAATGAGCAGTTCTTC.

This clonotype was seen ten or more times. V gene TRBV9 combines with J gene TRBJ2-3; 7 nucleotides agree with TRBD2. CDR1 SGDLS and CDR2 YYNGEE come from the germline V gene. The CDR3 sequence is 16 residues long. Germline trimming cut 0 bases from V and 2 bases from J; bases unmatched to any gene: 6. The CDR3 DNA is TGTGCCAGCAGCGTAGCCGCGGGACTACCCACAGATACGCAGTATTTT. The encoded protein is CASSVAAGLPTDTQYF.

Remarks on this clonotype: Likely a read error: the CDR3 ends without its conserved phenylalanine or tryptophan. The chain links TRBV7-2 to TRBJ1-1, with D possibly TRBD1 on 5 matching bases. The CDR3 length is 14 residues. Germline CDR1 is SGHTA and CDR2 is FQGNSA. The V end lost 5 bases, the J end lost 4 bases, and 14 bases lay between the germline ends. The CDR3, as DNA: TGTGCCAGCAGCCTTACGGGGCAAGGCACTGAAGCTTTCCTT. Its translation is CASSLTGQGTEAFL.

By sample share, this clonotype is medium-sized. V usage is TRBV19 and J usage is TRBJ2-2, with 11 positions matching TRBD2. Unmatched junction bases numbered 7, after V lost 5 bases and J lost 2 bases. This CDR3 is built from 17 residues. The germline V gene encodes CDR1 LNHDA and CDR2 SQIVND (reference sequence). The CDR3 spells CASSFPLAGGNTGELFF. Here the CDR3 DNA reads TGTGCCAGTAGTTTTCCTCTAGCGGGAGGTAACACCGGGGAGCTGTTTTTT. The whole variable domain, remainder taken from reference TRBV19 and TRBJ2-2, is DGGITQSPKYLFRKEGQNVTLSCEQNLNHDAMYWYRQDPGQGLRLIYYSQIVNDFQKGDIAEGYSVSREKKESFPLTVTSAQKNPTAFYLCASSFPLAGGNTGELFFGEGSRLTVL.

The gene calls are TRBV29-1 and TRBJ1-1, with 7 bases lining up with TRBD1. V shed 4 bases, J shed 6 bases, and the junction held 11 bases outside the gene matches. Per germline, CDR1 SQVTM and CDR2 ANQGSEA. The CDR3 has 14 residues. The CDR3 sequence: CSVATGLSTPEAFF. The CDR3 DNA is TGCAGCGTTGCGACAGGGTTGTCAACCCCTGAAGCTTTCTTT.